This TCR beta chain originates from a study of shared clonotypes between healthy human individuals. Trimming took 3 bases from V and 12 from J, leaving 19 bases between them. This CDR3 is 14 amino acids long. Germline V gene lookup returns CDR1 SGDLS and CDR2 YYNGEE. As regards this clone: The target antigen is unknown.

Findings and caveats of the study: In contrast to clonotypes shared by all four donors, non-shared clonotypes had lower generation probabilities.

The protocol was immunoSEQ multiplex PCR, while the TCRdb copy is restricted to in-frame clones and leaves out a portion. The data contain 800,000 to 1,200,000 clones, about four fifths of them seen just once; the ten biggest clones take up 0.4% to 0.55%. The chain links TRBV9 to TRBJ2-1, with D possibly being TRBD2 (5 bases). Material: memory CD4+ T cells from PBMCs. Subset noted: CD45RA-negative fraction. The origin of this receptor is a man aged 18 to 29 in good health. Some clones in this sample may be carry-over from other donors' samples. DNA of the CDR3: TGTGCCAGCAGCGACAAAGGACGGGATGAGCGGCAGTTCTTC. Its translation is CASSDKGRDERQFF. The full variable domain, with the rest looked up from reference TRBV9 and TRBJ2-1, is DSGVTQTPKHLITATGQRVTLRCSPRSGDLSVYWYQQSLDQGLQFLIQYYNGEERAKGNILERFSAQQFPDLHSELNLSSLELGDSALYFCASSDKGRDERQFFGPGTRLTVL.